This T cell receptor (beta chain) is drawn from a study of beta chain features in type 1 diabetes. Study-wide points: In all four CD4+ subsets, TCRB CDR3 length was significantly, moderately reduced in type 1 diabetes. A closer apparent resemblance between naive, central memory and Treg TCRB repertoires was seen in patients than in healthy donors.

This clone was counted only a few times. What it recognizes is unknown. Expressed TCRB transcripts were sequenced after all isolated RNA was converted to cDNA. Generated by immunoSEQ multiplex PCR, the TCRdb table keeps only in-frame clones and is missing some. The table shows roughly 280,000 clones, with around 22% occurring only once. Germline V gene sequence: CDR1 LGHNA, CDR2 YNFKEQ. The junction had 19 bases not matched to a gene; V was cut back by 1 base and J by 8 bases. The CDR3 spans 19 residues. Source material: naive CD4+ T cells from blood. The origin of this receptor is a woman aged 30 to 39 with type 1 diabetes. The J gene is TRBJ2-1, the V gene TRBV4-2; 8 bases match TRBD2. Written as DNA, the CDR3 is TGTGCCAGCAGCCAAGGACTTCCCCCGGGACTAGGATTTTATGATGAGCAGTTCTTC. Encoded protein: CASSQGLPPGLGFYDEQFF.